This T cell receptor (beta chain) appears in the sequencing data of a study of sequential checkpoint blockade in melanoma. Study-wide context: Arm A got nivolumab then ipilimumab; arm B the reverse, 1:1. Each arm's sequence ended with maintenance nivolumab.

The germline CDR1 and CDR2 sequences are GTSNPN and SVGIG (reference sequence). V lost 0 bases to trimming and J lost 8 bases; unmatched junction nucleotides: 8. This CDR3 has 14 amino acids. The assay was immunoSEQ multiplex PCR, and TCRdb's table has in-frame clones only and misses some. This table holds tens of thousands of clones, 84% found once. Treatment reported: randomized to nivolumab then ipilimumab (arm A) or the reverse (arm B). No patient had prior DNA-damaging chemotherapy. Live CD3+CD8+ CD19− CD56− cells were sorted from PBMCs. Specimen: CD8+ T cells sorted from blood (inferred from file names), collected from a patient given nivolumab and ipilimumab in sequence. The V call is TRBV30, the J call TRBJ1-1, with 8 bases matching TRBD1. The clonotype originates from a human donor with melanoma. This CDR3 reads CAWSVMSQGEEAFF. As DNA, the CDR3 is TGTGCCTGGAGTGTAATGTCACAGGGGGAGGAAGCTTTCTTT.